Below are 10 T cell receptor beta chains sequenced from a single sample in a study of T cells in Graves' hyperthyroidism and ophthalmopathy. Amplified regions were TCR beta CDR3 sequences from RNA transcripts. First-round RT-PCR targeting the TCR CDR3 was performed with the HTBI primer set. TCRdb processed the multiplex PCR reads anew with MiXCR; each CDR3 protein has one entry. The sample has some 620,000 distinct CDR3 sequences, 15% to 20% seen once. The sequenced material came from blood. The receptors derive from a woman in her twenties or thirties with Graves' hyperthyroidism.

The rearrangement joins TRBV7-6 to TRBJ2-1; 7 bases are a match to TRBD2. The CDR3 consists of 11 residues. Germline V lookup: CDR1 SGHVS, CDR2 FNYEAQ. The J segment lost 10 bases and the V segment lost 5 bases, leaving 2 bases of the junction unmatched. The CDR3 protein is CASSPGLEQFF. CDR3 nucleotide sequence: TGTGCCAGCAGCCCGGGACTAGAGCAGTTCTTC.

The V call is TRBV5-1, the J call TRBJ2-3, with D possibly matching TRBD2 (6 bases). V lost 5 bases to trimming and J lost 0 bases, with 13 bases between them. Germline CDR1 SGHRS, CDR2 YFSETQ. The length of the CDR3 is 15 residues. The CDR3 coding sequence is TGCGCCAGCAGAAAGGGACTTCCTAGCACAGATACGCAGTATTTT. Its protein is CASRKGLPSTDTQYF.

The chain combines TRBV4-1 with TRBJ1-2; D is possibly TRBD1 (5 bases). With 0 bases removed from V and 9 bases from J, the gap between germline ends came to 20 bases. From germline, CDR1 is MGHRA and CDR2 YSYEKL. The CDR3 has 16 amino acids. The CDR3 region is CASSQELLAGPGSYTF. CDR3 DNA: TGCGCCAGCAGCCAAGAGTTACTCGCCGGACCAGGGAGCTACACCTTC.

With respect to this clonotype: This may stem from a read error, because a much larger clone lies one nucleotide away. This chain links TRBV14 with TRBJ1-1; 7 positions agree with TRBD1. The CDR3 contains 15 residues. Germline V gene lookup returns CDR1 SGHDN and CDR2 FVKESK. Germline trimming cut 4 bases from V and 4 bases from J; bases unmatched to any gene: 9. The CDR3 region is CASSRRPGQSTEAFF. The CDR3 nucleotides are TGTGCCAGCAGCCGGAGACCGGGACAGAGCACTGAAGCTTTCTTT.

A few counts support this clonotype. This chain connects TRBV20-1 to TRBJ1-4; 7 bases agree with TRBD1. The CDR3 runs to 13 residues. Germline CDR1 DFQATT, CDR2 SNEGSKA (reference sequence). V trimming: 6 bases; J trimming: 5 bases; junction bases outside the gene matches: 6. CDR3 amino acids: CSASGQDNEKLFF. As DNA, the CDR3 is TGCAGTGCCTCCGGACAGGACAATGAAAAACTGTTTTTT.

The chain has TRBV15 and TRBJ1-1, with D possibly TRBD1 on 5 matching bases. Per the germline V gene, CDR1 is LNHNV and CDR2 is YYDKDF (reference sequence). CDR3 size: 14 residues. Trimming removed 3 bases at V and 1 base at J, with 9 bases between. DNA of the CDR3: TGTGCCACCAGCAGGAGGAGGGGGAACACTGAAGCTTTCTTT. Protein: CATSRRRGNTEAFF.

V usage is TRBV5-8 and J usage is TRBJ2-7; D unclear. Trimming took off 2 bases at V and 3 bases at J, with 12 bases between the two ends. The CDR3 contains 14 residues. Germline CDR1 and CDR2: SGHTS and YDEGEE. The CDR3 loop is CASSLGTMVYEQYF. The CDR3 DNA reads as TGTGCCAGCAGCTTAGGTACAATGGTCTACGAGCAGTACTTC.

This clonotype came up a few times. The junction does not match germline at one end; this may be a read error. The chain has TRBV20-1 and TRBJ2-1; 10 positions match TRBD2. The germline CDR1 and CDR2 sequences are DFQATT and SNEGSKA (reference sequence). This CDR3 comprises 19 residues. CDR3: CSARAMVAGGQSSHNEQFF. DNA of the CDR3: TGCAGTGCTAGAGCGATGGTAGCGGGAGGCCAGAGCTCCCACAATGAGCAGTTCTTC.

This clonotype was counted between two and nine times. This chain joins TRBV5-1 and TRBJ2-1; 7 positions agree with TRBD1. The CDR3 has 14 residues. V lost 5 bases and J lost 5; bases outside the gene matches: 7. Germline V gene lookup returns CDR1 SGHRS and CDR2 YFSETQ. CDR3 bases: TGCGCCAGCAGAACAGGGGAGATGAACAATGAGCAGTTCTTC. Translated: CASRTGEMNNEQFF.

In this sample, this clonotype turned up many times. This chain connects TRBV6-2 or TRBV6-3 to TRBJ2-1, with TRBD2 matching 9 bases. The CDR3 sequence is 16 residues long. CDR1 MNHEY and CDR2 SVGEGT come from the germline V gene. V lost 2 bases, J lost 1 base, and 3 bases stayed unmatched. The CDR3 region has the DNA TGTGCCAGCAGTTACGCTAGCGGGGCTTCCTACAATGAGCAGTTCTTC. The encoded protein is CASSYASGASYNEQFF.